This T cell receptor (beta chain) was identified in a study of cytomegalovirus exposure and HLA in healthy donors. Overall study findings and caveats: In an earlier analysis, most TCR beta V segments were productive about 90% or about 30% of the time. As was reported, the classifier diagnosed cytomegalovirus status with high specificity and sensitivity.

Worth noting for this clone: Its antigen is not identified.

The PCR employed 60 Vbeta primers together with 13 Jbeta primers. This table comes from immunoSEQ multiplex PCR, and its TCRdb copy is limited to in-frame clones, with some not included. The sample lists about 98,000 clones; roughly 70% were seen once. Sequences were obtained from PBMCs. The origin of this receptor is a man aged 45-60 years in good health and CMV-seronegative.

The DNA of the CDR3 is TGTGCCAGCAGCGTAGCTGACTTCTCTGGAAACACCATATATTTT. This sequence encodes CASSVADFSGNTIYF. The chain employs TRBV9 and TRBJ1-3, with D hard to call. Germline assignment: CDR1 SGDLS and CDR2 YYNGEE. The CDR3 consists of 15 residues. Trimming cost V 0 bases and J 0 bases, with 7 bases left between them.